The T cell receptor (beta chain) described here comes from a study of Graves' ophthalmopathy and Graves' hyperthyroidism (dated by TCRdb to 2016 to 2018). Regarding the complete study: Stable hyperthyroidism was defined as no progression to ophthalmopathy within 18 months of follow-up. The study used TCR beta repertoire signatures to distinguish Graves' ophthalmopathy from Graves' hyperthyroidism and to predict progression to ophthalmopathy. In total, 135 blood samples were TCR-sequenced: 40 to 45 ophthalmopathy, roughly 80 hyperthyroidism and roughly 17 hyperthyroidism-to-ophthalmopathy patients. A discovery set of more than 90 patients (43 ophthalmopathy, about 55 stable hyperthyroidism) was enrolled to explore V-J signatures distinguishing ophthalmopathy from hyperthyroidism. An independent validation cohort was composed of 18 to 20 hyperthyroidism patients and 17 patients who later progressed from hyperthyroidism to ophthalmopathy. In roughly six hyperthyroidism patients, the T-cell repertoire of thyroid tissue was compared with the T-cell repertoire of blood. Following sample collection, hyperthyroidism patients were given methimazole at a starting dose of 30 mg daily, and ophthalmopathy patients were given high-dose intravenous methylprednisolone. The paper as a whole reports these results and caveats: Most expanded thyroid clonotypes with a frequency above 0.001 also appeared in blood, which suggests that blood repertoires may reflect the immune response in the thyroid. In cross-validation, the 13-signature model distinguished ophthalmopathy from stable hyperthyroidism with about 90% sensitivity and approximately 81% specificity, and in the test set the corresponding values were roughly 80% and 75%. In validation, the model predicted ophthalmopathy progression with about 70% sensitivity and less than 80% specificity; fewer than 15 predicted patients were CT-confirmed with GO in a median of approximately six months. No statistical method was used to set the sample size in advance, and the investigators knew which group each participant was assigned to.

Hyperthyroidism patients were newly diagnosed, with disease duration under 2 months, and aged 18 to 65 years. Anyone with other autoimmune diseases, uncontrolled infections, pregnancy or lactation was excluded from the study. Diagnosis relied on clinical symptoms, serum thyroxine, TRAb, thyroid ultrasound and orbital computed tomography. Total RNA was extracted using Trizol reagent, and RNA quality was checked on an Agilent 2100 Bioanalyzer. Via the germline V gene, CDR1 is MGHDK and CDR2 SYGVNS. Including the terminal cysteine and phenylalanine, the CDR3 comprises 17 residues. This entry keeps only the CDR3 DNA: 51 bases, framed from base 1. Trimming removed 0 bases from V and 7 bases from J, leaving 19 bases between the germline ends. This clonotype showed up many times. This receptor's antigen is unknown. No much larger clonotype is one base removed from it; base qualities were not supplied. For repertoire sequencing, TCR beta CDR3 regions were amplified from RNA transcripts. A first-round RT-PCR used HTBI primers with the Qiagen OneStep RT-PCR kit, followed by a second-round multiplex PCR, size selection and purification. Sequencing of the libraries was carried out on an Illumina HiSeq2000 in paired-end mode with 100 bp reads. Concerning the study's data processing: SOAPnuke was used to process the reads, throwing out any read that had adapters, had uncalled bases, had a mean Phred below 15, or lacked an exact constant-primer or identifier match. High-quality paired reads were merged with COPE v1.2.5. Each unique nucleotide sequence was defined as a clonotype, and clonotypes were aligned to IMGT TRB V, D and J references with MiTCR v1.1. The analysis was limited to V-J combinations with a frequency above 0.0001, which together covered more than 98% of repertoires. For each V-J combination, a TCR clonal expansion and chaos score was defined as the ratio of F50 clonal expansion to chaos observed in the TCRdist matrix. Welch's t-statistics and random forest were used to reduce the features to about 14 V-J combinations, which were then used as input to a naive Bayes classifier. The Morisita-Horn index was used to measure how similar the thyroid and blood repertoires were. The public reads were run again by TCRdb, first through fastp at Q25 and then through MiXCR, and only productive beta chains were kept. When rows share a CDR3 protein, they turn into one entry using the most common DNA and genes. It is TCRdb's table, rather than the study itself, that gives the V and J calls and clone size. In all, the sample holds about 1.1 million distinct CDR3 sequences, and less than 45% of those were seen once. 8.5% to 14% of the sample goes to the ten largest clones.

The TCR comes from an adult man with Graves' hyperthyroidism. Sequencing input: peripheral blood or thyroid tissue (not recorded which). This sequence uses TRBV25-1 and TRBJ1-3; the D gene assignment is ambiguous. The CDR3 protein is CASSEYALGRERNTIYF. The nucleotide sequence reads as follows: TGTGCCAGCAGTGAATATGCTTTGGGCCGAGAGAGGAACACCATATATTTT. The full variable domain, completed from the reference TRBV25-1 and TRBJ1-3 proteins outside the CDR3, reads EADIYQTPRYLVIGTGKKITLECSQTMGHDKMYWYQQDPGMELHLIHYSYGVNSTEKGDLSSESTVSRIRTEHFPLTLESARPSHTSQYLCASSEYALGRERNTIYFGEGSWLTVV.